This TCR beta chain was obtained from a study of T cell changes during pregnancy in multiple sclerosis. The protocol was immunoSEQ multiplex PCR, while the TCRdb copy is restricted to in-frame clones and leaves out a portion. The repertoire has approximately 53,000 clones, nearly 90% of them found once; the top ten carry approximately 4.9%. This material consisted of peripheral blood, taken after pregnancy. This clonotype originated in a female donor in good health, enrolled as a control in a pregnancy study.

The CDR3 DNA reads TGTGCCAGCAGTCGCTCATTACTACTGGGTGGCAATCAGCCCCAGCATTTT. It specifies CASSRSLLLGGNQPQHF. The chain has TRBV2 and TRBJ1-5; D call uncertain. V shed 5 bases and J shed 2 bases, with 19 bases lying between them. This CDR3 is 17 amino acids long. Germline CDR1 is SNHLY and CDR2 is FYNNEI.